This is a list of T cell receptor beta chains from one sample in a study of shared clonotypes between healthy human individuals. The repertoire was sequenced with immunoSEQ multiplex PCR; TCRdb's copy has only in-frame clones and lacks some. The table has over a million clones, approximately 76% seen once. Sequenced material: memory CD4+ T cells sorted from blood. All receptors derive from a man younger than 35 in good health. The CDR3 runs from the conserved cysteine through the conserved F or W. A D gene is named only where the DNA matches it firmly. Not every row has a clone size; where given, it reads once, few, many or a size class.

j_call: TRBJ1-2
clone_size: -
v_call: TRBV5-6
d_call: -
cdr3_length: 14
cdr3_aa: CASSFKTGNYGYTF
cdr3_nt: TGTGCCAGCAGCTTCAAAACAGGGAACTATGGCTACACCTTC

j_call: TRBJ1-4
clone_size: once
v_call: TRBV7-9
d_call: TRBD1
cdr3_length: 16
cdr3_aa: CASSSRPGQTNEKLFF
cdr3_nt: TGTGCCAGCAGCTCGCGACCGGGACAGACAAATGAAAAACTGTTTTTT

j_call: TRBJ1-2
clone_size: -
v_call: TRBV9
d_call: -
cdr3_length: 16
cdr3_aa: CASSSSTRGRDYGYTF
cdr3_nt: TGTGCCAGCAGCTCGTCGACCCGAGGACGGGACTATGGCTACACCTTC

j_call: TRBJ2-5
clone_size: few
v_call: TRBV6-5
d_call: -
cdr3_length: 14
cdr3_aa: CASSYSQASETQYF
cdr3_nt: TGTGCCAGCAGTTACTCCCAGGCGTCAGAGACCCAGTACTTC

j_call: TRBJ2-1
clone_size: -
v_call: TRBV10-3
d_call: TRBD2
cdr3_length: 15
cdr3_aa: CAISESVTSENEQFF
cdr3_nt: TGTGCCATCAGTGAGTCGGTTACTAGCGAAAATGAGCAGTTCTTC

j_call: TRBJ2-7
clone_size: -
v_call: TRBV25-1
d_call: -
cdr3_length: 13
cdr3_aa: CASSEPPADEQYF
cdr3_nt: TGTGCCAGCAGTGAACCCCCCGCGGACGAGCAGTACTTC

j_call: TRBJ2-5
clone_size: -
v_call: TRBV5-1
d_call: -
cdr3_length: 15
cdr3_aa: CASRVGGGSRETQYF
cdr3_nt: TGCGCCAGCAGGGTAGGCGGTGGGTCCAGGGAGACCCAGTACTTC

j_call: TRBJ2-3
clone_size: -
v_call: TRBV7-2
d_call: TRBD2
cdr3_length: 14
cdr3_aa: CASSYLAGADTQYF
cdr3_nt: TGTGCCAGCAGCTATCTAGCGGGAGCAGATACGCAGTATTTT

j_call: TRBJ1-2
clone_size: -
v_call: TRBV5-6
d_call: -
cdr3_length: 15
cdr3_aa: CASSQNGQPNYGYTF
cdr3_nt: TGTGCCAGCAGCCAAAATGGACAGCCTAACTATGGCTACACCTTC

j_call: TRBJ2-3
clone_size: -
v_call: TRBV14
d_call: -
cdr3_length: 13
cdr3_aa: CASSHDFGDTQYF
cdr3_nt: TGTGCCAGCAGCCACGACTTTGGGGATACGCAGTATTTT

j_call: TRBJ1-5
clone_size: -
v_call: TRBV7-2
d_call: -
cdr3_length: 13
cdr3_aa: CASSLTGAQPQHF
cdr3_nt: TGTGCCAGCAGCTTGACGGGGGCTCAGCCCCAGCATTTT

j_call: TRBJ1-2
clone_size: -
v_call: TRBV28
d_call: -
cdr3_length: 14
cdr3_aa: CASRKRGAGYGYTF
cdr3_nt: TGTGCCAGCCGAAAAAGGGGGGCAGGCTATGGCTACACCTTC

j_call: TRBJ2-4
clone_size: -
v_call: TRBV10-1
d_call: TRBD2
cdr3_length: 17
cdr3_aa: CASSPSAGRLAKNIQYF
cdr3_nt: TGCGCCAGCAGCCCCTCAGCGGGACGATTAGCCAAAAACATTCAGTACTTC

j_call: TRBJ1-5
clone_size: once
v_call: TRBV10-3
d_call: -
cdr3_length: 17
cdr3_aa: CAISESVRGGSNQPQHF
cdr3_nt: TGTGCCATCAGTGAGTCAGTGAGGGGTGGTAGCAATCAGCCCCAGCATTTT

j_call: TRBJ1-1
clone_size: few
v_call: TRBV9
d_call: -
cdr3_length: 16
cdr3_aa: CASSVGLPVGWTEAFF
cdr3_nt: TGTGCCAGCAGCGTAGGGCTCCCTGTGGGATGGACTGAAGCTTTCTTT

j_call: TRBJ2-7
clone_size: -
v_call: TRBV2
d_call: -
cdr3_length: 10
cdr3_aa: CASSGNEQYF
cdr3_nt: TGTGCCAGCAGTGGGAACGAGCAGTACTTC

j_call: TRBJ1-5
clone_size: -
v_call: TRBV6-1
d_call: -
cdr3_length: 13
cdr3_aa: CASSRDPYQPQHF
cdr3_nt: TGTGCCAGCAGCAGGGACCCCTATCAGCCCCAGCATTTT

j_call: TRBJ2-2
clone_size: -
v_call: TRBV7-3
d_call: TRBD2
cdr3_length: 16
cdr3_aa: CASSPSAGGHTGELFF
cdr3_nt: TGTGCCAGCAGCCCCTCAGCGGGGGGGCACACCGGGGAGCTGTTTTTT

j_call: TRBJ2-5
clone_size: -
v_call: TRBV7-8
d_call: TRBD2
cdr3_length: 15
cdr3_aa: CASSGTSGGQETQYF
cdr3_nt: TGTGCCAGCAGCGGGACTAGCGGGGGGCAAGAGACCCAGTACTTC

j_call: TRBJ1-2
clone_size: -
v_call: TRBV7-2
d_call: -
cdr3_length: 11
cdr3_aa: CASSPDRGYTF
cdr3_nt: TGTGCCAGCAGCCCAGATAGGGGCTACACCTTC

j_call: TRBJ1-5
clone_size: -
v_call: TRBV2
d_call: -
cdr3_length: 15
cdr3_aa: CASSELGGGDQPQHF
cdr3_nt: TGTGCCAGCAGTGAATTGGGAGGGGGAGATCAGCCCCAGCATTTT

j_call: TRBJ2-5
clone_size: -
v_call: TRBV5-1
d_call: TRBD2
cdr3_length: 15
cdr3_aa: CASRGTSRNQETQYF
cdr3_nt: TGCGCCAGCAGAGGGACTAGCAGAAACCAAGAGACCCAGTACTTC

j_call: TRBJ2-2
clone_size: once
v_call: TRBV6-5
d_call: -
cdr3_length: 16
cdr3_aa: CASSYSNGRNTGELFF
cdr3_nt: TGTGCCAGCAGTTACTCGAACGGCAGGAACACCGGGGAGCTGTTTTTT

j_call: TRBJ2-2
clone_size: -
v_call: TRBV6-6
d_call: -
cdr3_length: 12
cdr3_aa: CASSKWTGELFF
cdr3_nt: TGTGCCAGCAGTAAATGGACCGGGGAGCTGTTTTTT

j_call: TRBJ2-7
clone_size: -
v_call: TRBV6-1
d_call: -
cdr3_length: 12
cdr3_aa: CASSEAYNEQYF
cdr3_nt: TGTGCCAGCAGTGAAGCTTATAACGAGCAGTACTTC

j_call: TRBJ2-7
clone_size: -
v_call: TRBV18
d_call: -
cdr3_length: 14
cdr3_aa: CASSSATAWNEQYF
cdr3_nt: TGTGCCAGCTCATCCGCTACCGCGTGGAACGAGCAGTACTTC

j_call: TRBJ2-1
clone_size: -
v_call: TRBV19
d_call: TRBD1
cdr3_length: 16
cdr3_aa: CASRGRTGVNYNEQFF
cdr3_nt: TGTGCCAGCCGGGGGAGGACAGGGGTTAACTACAATGAGCAGTTCTTC

j_call: TRBJ1-5
clone_size: -
v_call: TRBV11-2
d_call: -
cdr3_length: 15
cdr3_aa: CASSAGKGGTQPQHF
cdr3_nt: TGTGCCAGCAGCGCCGGGAAAGGGGGAACTCAGCCCCAGCATTTT